These 22 T cell receptor beta chains share one sample of origin, sequenced in a study of blood T cell repertoires in COVID-19. Generated by immunoSEQ multiplex PCR, the TCRdb table keeps only in-frame clones and is missing some. The table has fewer than 95,000 clones, approximately 80% seen once. The sequencing sample was made of peripheral blood. Receptor source: a human donor in a cohort sampled during active COVID-19.

The table lists this clone with a few counts. This chain joins TRBV9 and TRBJ1-6; 10 bases map to TRBD1. CDR1 is SGDLS and CDR2 is YYNGEE in the germline V gene. There are 15 residues in the CDR3. J was trimmed by 8 bases and V by 4 bases; bases with no gene match: 6. The CDR3, as DNA: TGTGCCAGCAGCACGGGACAGGGGAGCTATTCACCCCTCCACTTT. Translating it yields CASSTGQGSYSPLHF. The whole variable domain, filled in from reference TRBV9 and TRBJ1-6, reads DSGVTQTPKHLITATGQRVTLRCSPRSGDLSVYWYQQSLDQGLQFLIQYYNGEERAKGNILERFSAQQFPDLHSELNLSSLELGDSALYFCASSTGQGSYSPLHFGNGTRLTVT.

The chain carries TRBV4-1 and TRBJ1-1; 9 bases align to TRBD1. The CDR3 loop spans 15 amino acids. J gave up 3 bases and V 4 bases, and 6 bases lay outside the gene matches. Per the germline V gene, CDR1 is MGHRA and CDR2 is YSYEKL. In DNA, the CDR3 is TGCGCCAGCAGCCTAACACAGGGGGCAGACACTGAAGCTTTCTTT. Protein: CASSLTQGADTEAFF.

V usage is TRBV5-5 and J usage is TRBJ2-3, with TRBD2 as a possible D gene (5 bases). V gave up 3 bases and J gave up 0 bases, with 14 bases separating them. In germline, CDR1 is SGHKS, CDR2 YYEKEE (reference sequence). The length of the CDR3 is 16 residues. In nucleotides, the CDR3 is TGTGCCAGCAGCTCCGGGGAGCCGCCTAGCACAGATACGCAGTATTTT. Encoded protein: CASSSGEPPSTDTQYF.

This rearrangement joins TRBV3-1 (or the pseudogene TRBV3-2) to TRBJ1-1; D uncertain. The CDR3 covers 13 residues. From germline, CDR1 is LGHDT and CDR2 YNNKEL (reference sequence). Deletions cut 0 bases from V and 11 bases from J, with 13 bases between. CDR3: CASSQDWRAGAFF. In DNA, the CDR3 is TGTGCCAGCAGCCAAGATTGGCGGGCGGGGGCTTTCTTT.

This chain joins TRBV14 and TRBJ2-7; 7 nucleotides agree with TRBD1. CDR1 SGHDN and CDR2 FVKESK come from the germline V gene. Trimming took 2 bases from V and 3 from J; bases not matched to a gene: 4. The CDR3 runs 14 residues. As DNA, the CDR3 is TGTGCCAGCAGCCAACCTGACAGGGTCTACGAGCAGTACTTC. It encodes CASSQPDRVYEQYF. Full variable domain (missing parts from reference TRBV14 and TRBJ2-7): EAGVTQFPSHSVIEKGQTVTLRCDPISGHDNLYWYRRVMGKEIKFLLHFVKESKQDESGMPNNRFLAERTGGTYSTLKVQPAELEDSGVYFCASSQPDRVYEQYFGPGTRLTVT.

V and J are TRBV5-4 and TRBJ2-7; TRBD2 aligns across 14 bases. Germline lookup yields CDR1 SGHNT and CDR2 YYREEE (reference sequence). The CDR3 runs 14 residues. J gave up 5 bases and V 4 bases, and 2 bases lay outside the gene matches. The CDR3 loop reads CASSLGLAGDEQYF. In nucleotides, the CDR3 is TGTGCCAGCAGCCTGGGACTAGCGGGGGACGAGCAGTACTTC.

The chain employs TRBV7-2 and TRBJ2-7; TRBD2 might be the D (6 bases). Germline loops: CDR1 SGHTA, CDR2 FQGNSA. V was pared by 5 bases and J by 0 bases, with 11 bases between. The CDR3 runs to 14 residues. For the CDR3, the DNA is TGTGCCAGCAGCCCCGTGACTAGCTCCTACGAGCAGTACTTC. It is translated as CASSPVTSSYEQYF.

The chain links TRBV3-1 (or the pseudogene TRBV3-2) to TRBJ1-3; unclear D gene. This CDR3 has 12 residues. Trimming pared 1 base from V and 4 bases from J, leaving 2 bases between. Germline lookup yields CDR1 LGHDT and CDR2 YNNKEL (reference sequence). In nucleotides, the CDR3 is TGTGCCAGCAGCCAAGCGGGAAACACCATATATTTT. Its protein product is CASSQAGNTIYF.

Here the CDR3 reads CAGRRPTNTGELFF. As DNA, the CDR3 is TGTGCCGGCCGTCGTCCCACGAACACCGGGGAGCTGTTTTTT. V gene TRBV30 combines with J gene TRBJ2-2, with D uncertain. The CDR3 sequence is 14 residues long. Per germline, CDR1 GTSNPN and CDR2 SVGIG (reference sequence). V was cut by 8 bases and J by 0 bases, with 13 bases left in between.

This chain uses TRBV7-3 with TRBJ2-1; D not certain. The CDR3 has 14 residues. The V end was cut by 1 base, the J end by 8 bases, with 12 bases between. Germline V gives CDR1 SGHTA, CDR2 FQGTGA. The CDR3 DNA sequence: TGTGCCAGCAGCTTAAGAAATAGAGGCTATGAGCAGTTCTTC. Its translation is CASSLRNRGYEQFF. The variable domain in full, completed from reference TRBV7-3 and TRBJ2-1, reads GAGVSQTPSNKVTEKGKYVELRCDPISGHTALYWYRQSLGQGPEFLIYFQGTGAADDSGLPNDRFFAVRPEGSVSTLKIQRTERGDSAVYLCASSLRNRGYEQFFGPGTRLTVL.

This rearrangement joins TRBV6-1 to TRBJ1-2; 8 nucleotides line up with TRBD1. Germline-derived CDR1 and CDR2 are MNHNS and SASEGT. This CDR3 is built from 14 residues. V lost 2 bases to trimming and J lost 8 bases; unmatched junction nucleotides: 7. The chain's CDR3 is CASSESDRGLGYTF. In nucleotides, the CDR3 is TGTGCCAGCAGTGAAAGTGACAGGGGATTAGGCTACACCTTC.

The rearrangement uses TRBV11-2 and TRBJ1-4; the D is unclear. The CDR3 is made up of 15 amino acids. Deletions cut 6 bases from V and 5 bases from J, with 16 bases between. Germline lookup yields CDR1 SGHAT and CDR2 FQNNGV. CDR3 in DNA: TGTGCCAGCAGTAAACTCGCCGGTTCAAATGAAAAACTGTTTTTT. Translating gives CASSKLAGSNEKLFF. Based on the CDR3 plus reference TRBV11-2 and TRBJ1-4, the full variable domain is EAGVAQSPRYKIIEKRQSVAFWCNPISGHATLYWYQQILGQGPKLLIQFQNNGVVDDSQLPKDRFSAERLKGVDSTLKIQPAKLEDSAVYLCASSKLAGSNEKLFFGSGTQLSVL.

This clone appeared a single time. The chain recombines TRBV2 with TRBJ2-3; 8 bases agree with TRBD2. Germline CDR1 is SNHLY and CDR2 is FYNNEI. The CDR3 spans 16 residues. The junction had 5 bases not matched to a gene; V was cut back by 1 base and J by 2 bases. The CDR3 DNA follows: TGTGCCAGCAGTGAAGGGACTAGCCCTTCCACAGATACGCAGTATTTT. Translating gives CASSEGTSPSTDTQYF.

V and J are TRBV7-9 and TRBJ2-2; TRBD2 matches at 13 bases. J lost 0 bases, V lost 5 bases, and 9 bases had no gene match. The CDR3 is 19 residues long. The V gene's germline CDR1 is SEHNR and CDR2 FQNEAQ (reference sequence). CDR3 sequence reads: CASSPRLAGGHPNTGELFF. The CDR3 DNA reads TGTGCCAGCAGCCCTCGACTAGCGGGGGGCCACCCGAACACCGGGGAGCTGTTTTTT.

This chain connects TRBV18 to TRBJ2-1, with 8 bases fitting TRBD1. From germline, CDR1 is KGHSH and CDR2 LQKENI. V shed 2 bases and J 7 bases; nucleotides not matched to a gene: 7. The CDR3 extends over 15 amino acids. The CDR3 loop is CASSPGQGRGNEQFF. DNA for the CDR3: TGTGCCAGCTCACCAGGACAGGGTAGAGGAAATGAGCAGTTCTTC.

Regarding this clone: The germline gene is not matched at one end of the junction; a read error may be the cause. V usage is TRBV4-1 and J usage is TRBJ2-7, with 10 positions matching TRBD2. CDR1 MGHRA and CDR2 YSYEKL come from the germline V gene. This CDR3 comprises 14 residues. Here the CDR3 reads CASSQEQGSGGLDF. CDR3 bases: TGCGCCAGCAGCCAAGAGCAGGGTAGCGGGGGGCTGGACTTC.

The J gene is TRBJ2-1, the V gene TRBV6-5, with 10 bases aligning to TRBD1. Germline CDR1 is MNHEY and CDR2 is SVGAGI. Trimming took 5 bases from V and 7 from J; bases not matched to a gene: 8. CDR3 length: 15 amino acids. The CDR3 region has the DNA TGTGCCAGCAGTCTGGGACAGGGGAATGGGAATGAGCAGTTCTTC. Its protein product is CASSLGQGNGNEQFF.

This clone was seen a few times. This sequence joins TRBV10-1 and TRBJ1-5; possibly TRBD1 for D (5 bases). This CDR3 is 17 amino acids long. The germline V gene encodes CDR1 WNHNN and CDR2 SYGVQD (reference sequence). Trimming pared 3 bases from V and 6 bases from J, leaving 21 bases between. This CDR3 is CASSDPGSTGGGQPQHF. The CDR3 DNA follows: TGCGCCAGCAGTGATCCAGGGTCCACCGGGGGTGGTCAGCCCCAGCATTTT.

This chain links TRBV6-5 with TRBJ2-4; a possible D gene is TRBD1 (6 bases). The CDR3 length is 15 residues. Trimming stripped 5 bases from V and 3 bases from J, with 14 bases between. CDR1 is MNHEY, CDR2 SVGAGI, per germline. The DNA of the CDR3 is TGTGCCAGCAGTCGAACGCAGGGGAGCAAAAACATTCAGTACTTC. This translates into CASSRTQGSKNIQYF.

This chain uses TRBV25-1 with TRBJ1-2, with 11 bases matching TRBD1. The CDR3 runs 16 residues. The V and J ends lost 3 bases and 7 bases, in that order; junction bases with no gene match: 10. Germline-derived CDR1 and CDR2 are MGHDK and SYGVNS. The CDR3 DNA is TGTGCCAGCAGTGAGAACTATCCCGGGACAGGGGGTGGCTACACCTTC. Protein product: CASSENYPGTGGGYTF.

The chain recombines TRBV7-9 with TRBJ2-1; 10 bases agree with TRBD2. Germline trimming cut 5 bases from V and 7 bases from J; bases unmatched to any gene: 14. The CDR3 has 17 amino acids. Germline V CDR1 and CDR2: SEHNR, FQNEAQ (reference sequence). The CDR3 nucleotides are TGTGCCAGCAGCCGAGCCGGGAGCGGGGGGGCTATTAATGAGCAGTTCTTC. Translated: CASSRAGSGGAINEQFF. Complete variable domain (other parts from reference TRBV7-9 and TRBJ2-1): DTGVSQNPRHKITKRGQNVTFRCDPISEHNRLYWYRQTLGQGPEFLTYFQNEAQLEKSRLLSDRFSAERPKGSFSTLEIQRTEQGDSAMYLCASSRAGSGGAINEQFFGPGTRLTVL.

This chain joins TRBV14 and TRBJ2-1; TRBD2 matches at 7 bases. The junction had 6 bases not matched to a gene; V was cut back by 5 bases and J by 2 bases. The CDR3 is 15 amino acids. Germline values: CDR1 SGHDN, CDR2 FVKESK. CDR3: CASSSRTRAYNEQFF. CDR3 coding DNA: TGTGCCAGCAGCTCCAGGACTAGGGCCTACAATGAGCAGTTCTTC.